The 10 T cell receptor beta chains presented below share a single source sample, sequenced in a study of control samples from healthy donors and cancer patients. This table comes from immunoSEQ multiplex PCR, and its TCRdb copy is limited to in-frame clones, with some not included. The sample includes approximately 45,000 clones, 75% to 95% of them seen just once. Sequencing input: PBMCs. These receptors were taken from a woman in her thirties or forties with head and neck cancer.

The rearrangement uses TRBV30 and TRBJ2-7; D is unclear. Germline V gives CDR1 GTSNPN, CDR2 SVGIG (reference sequence). The CDR3 length is 12 residues. Trimming took 3 bases from V and 0 from J, leaving 6 bases between them. The CDR3 protein is CAWRGGSYEQYF. CDR3 in DNA: TGTGCCTGGAGGGGCGGCTCCTACGAGCAGTACTTC.

This chain links TRBV30 with TRBJ2-3; no definite D call. V was shortened by 3 bases and J by 4 bases, with 8 bases between the two germline ends. The germline V gene has CDR1 GTSNPN and CDR2 SVGIG (reference sequence). This CDR3 is 12 amino acids long. This chain's CDR3 is CAWSPMPDTQYF. For the CDR3, the DNA is TGTGCCTGGAGCCCGATGCCAGATACGCAGTATTTT.

In nucleotides, the CDR3 is TGTGCCAGCAGTGAAATGACTCACAATGAGCAGTTCTTC. This gives the protein CASSEMTHNEQFF. V gene TRBV6-1 combines with J gene TRBJ2-1; the D is unclear. The CDR3 runs to 13 residues. Germline V gene lookup returns CDR1 MNHNS and CDR2 SASEGT. V was clipped by 2 bases and J by 5 bases, with 7 bases between them.

The J gene is TRBJ1-1, the V gene TRBV15; D gene uncertain. Germline V gives CDR1 LNHNV, CDR2 YYDKDF (reference sequence). The V and J ends lost 0 bases and 4 bases respectively, with 6 bases between them. The CDR3 spans 13 residues. The CDR3 nucleotides read TGTGCCACCAGCAGAGATGAGGTCACTGAAGCTTTCTTT. Amino acids: CATSRDEVTEAFF.

V usage is TRBV9 and J usage is TRBJ2-2; no clear D gene. From germline, CDR1 is SGDLS and CDR2 YYNGEE. Trimming removed 1 base from V and 1 base from J, with 8 bases in between. The CDR3 contains 15 residues. The CDR3 spells CASSVTRQNTGELFF. The CDR3 DNA follows: TGTGCCAGCAGCGTAACGCGACAGAACACCGGGGAGCTGTTTTTT.

CDR3 nucleotide sequence: TGTGCCAGTAGTTGGGACCGTTTGCGTTCACCCCTCCACTTT. Translated, it gives CASSWDRLRSPLHF. V gene TRBV19 combines with J gene TRBJ1-6; D perhaps matches TRBD1 (5 bases). This CDR3 comprises 14 residues. Per the germline V gene, CDR1 is LNHDA and CDR2 is SQIVND (reference sequence). Deletions cut 5 bases from V and 9 bases from J, with 14 bases between.

This clone appeared a few times. V is TRBV14 and J is TRBJ2-2; D is uncertain. V shed 2 bases and J shed 0 bases, with 10 bases lying between them. The CDR3 totals 16 residues. Germline loops: CDR1 SGHDN, CDR2 FVKESK. The CDR3 spells CASSQRAIANTGELFF. The CDR3 DNA sequence: TGTGCCAGCAGCCAACGGGCGATCGCGAACACCGGGGAGCTGTTTTTT. The full variable domain, its missing parts supplied by reference TRBV14 and TRBJ2-2, is EAGVTQFPSHSVIEKGQTVTLRCDPISGHDNLYWYRRVMGKEIKFLLHFVKESKQDESGMPNNRFLAERTGGTYSTLKVQPAELEDSGVYFCASSQRAIANTGELFFGEGSRLTVL.

This chain joins TRBV2 and TRBJ1-5, with 8 positions matching TRBD1. Germline-derived CDR1 and CDR2 are SNHLY and FYNNEI. The CDR3 runs to 14 residues. Trimming cost V 5 bases and J 2 bases; bases outside gene matches: 2. CDR3 sequence: CASSQDRGNQPQHF. The CDR3 DNA reads as TGTGCCAGCAGTCAGGACAGGGGCAATCAGCCCCAGCATTTT.

The chain uses TRBV3-1 (or the pseudogene TRBV3-2) and TRBJ2-7; 8 positions agree with TRBD2. CDR1 LGHDT and CDR2 YNNKEL come from the germline V gene (reference sequence). V dropped 1 base and J dropped 4; count of bases not matched to a gene: 6. This CDR3 contains 15 residues. The CDR3 protein is CASSQVGGGPYEQYF. CDR3 in DNA: TGTGCCAGCAGCCAAGTGGGCGGGGGGCCTTACGAGCAGTACTTC.

The J gene is TRBJ2-2, the V gene TRBV3-1 (or the pseudogene TRBV3-2), with D maybe TRBD1 (5 bases). Germline CDR1 reads LGHDT; CDR2 reads YNNKEL (reference sequence). This CDR3 spans 14 amino acids. Trimming pared 4 bases from V and 7 bases from J, leaving 13 bases between. The CDR3 DNA follows: TGTGCCAGCAGCCCGAACAGGCAGGGCGGGGAGCTGTTTTTT. Translated, it gives CASSPNRQGGELFF.